This entry describes one TCR beta chain. Its antigen remains undetermined. Its CDR3 holds 16 amino acids, cysteine through phenylalanine. No DNA was logged. The data stem from a study of T cells expressing NK-cell markers (dated by TCRdb to about 2020). Background for the entire study: Three sorted T-cell subsets (CD3+CD56+NKG2C+, CD3+CD56+NKG2C- and CD3+CD56-NKG2C+) from fewer than 10 donors had their TCR beta-chain repertoires profiled. Of the eight sequenced donors, seven were found to be HCMV-seropositive and one was found to be HCMV-seronegative. All eight donors whose samples were sequenced were randomly selected healthy volunteers, three of them men and five women. The libraries were sequenced on Illumina HiSeq 2000/2500, MiSeq or NextSeq, producing 2 x 150 bp reads.

General study outcomes and caveats: It remained unclear whether the expanded NKG2C-expressing T cell clones were specific for HCMV antigens. Those dominant clonotypes were again the most abundant among CD3+CD56-NKG2C+ cells in a few donors, at about 25-60.1%. In a handful of donors, the dominant CD3+CD56+NKG2C+ clonotypes ranked among the top 10 CD8+ clonotypes, making up about 1.0-7.5% of CD8+ T cells.

A commercial ELISA kit detecting HCMV-specific IgG in serum was used to determine HCMV serostatus. Peripheral blood mononuclear cells were isolated from blood by Ficoll density gradient centrifugation. The listed sequencing device is Illumina HiSeq 2000. 5'RACE template switching, by which a universal primer site and unique molecular identifiers were added, was used to make TCR beta cDNA libraries. cDNA synthesis was primed from the TCR beta constant segment, followed by two successive PCR amplification steps. In the authors' own workflow: Reads were demultiplexed and grouped by UMI with MIGEC, and clonotypes were assembled and quantified with MiTCR. To exclude erroneous sequences, any TCR cDNA sequence not supported by at least two reads was discarded. The tcR package was used for downstream repertoire analysis, and clonotypes were matched across fractions by CDR3 nucleotide sequence plus V segment. VDJmatch was used to annotate antigen specificity against VDJdb, with one amino acid substitution in CDR3 allowed. Following reprocessing of the reads by TCRdb, the data hold one row per CDR3 protein sequence and no DNA is available. TCRdb, not the authors, supplied the V and J calls. The table held for this sample gives about 30,000 distinct CDR3 sequences. The ten largest clones add up to 60% of the sample.

The sequence is built from TRBV12-3 or TRBV12-4 and TRBJ2-7; TCRdb designates TRBD1, a call that cannot be tested without DNA. Sequences were obtained from blood T cells: a sorted CD56 or NKG2C T cell subset, CD4+ or CD8+ T cells, or bulk PBMC T cells (not recorded which). This TCR came from a woman aged 18-69 years in good health. The CDR3 region: CASSHYGGRETYEQYF.